The rows below give T cell receptor beta chains drawn from one sample of a study of response to subunit inactivated influenza vaccine. TCRdb re-called the RT-PCR reads with MiXCR, one entry per CDR3 protein. Of roughly 500,000 distinct CDR3 sequences listed, 16% are singletons. Source: CD4+ T cells sorted from PBMCs, taken roughly 24 months after vaccination. These receptors were obtained from a man between 50 and 69 years old who received an inactivated influenza vaccine. The conserved cysteine and the conserved F or W are not part of the CDR3 here.

cdr3_length j_call v_call cdr3_aa
15 TRBJ2-7 TRBV27 ASSLAQVGDGPYEQY
14 TRBJ2-3 TRBV4-3 ASSQEWRGSTDTQY
13 TRBJ2-2 TRBV6-5 ASSYSIGGPGELF
14 TRBJ2-2 TRBV4-2 ASSQDGAGGVGELF
13 TRBJ2-3 TRBV10-3 AISARNVQGDTQY
12 TRBJ1-1 TRBV20-1 SATTTGMNTEAF
13 TRBJ2-3 TRBV7-8 ASSPAGGWTDTQY
14 TRBJ1-1 TRBV4-1 ASSHRMGRMVTEAF
13 TRBJ2-5 TRBV20-1 SALTSGGAQETQY
14 TRBJ2-1 TRBV4-1 ASSQVGLAGELQQF
12 TRBJ2-7 TRBV20-1 SALKRAGAGEQY
12 TRBJ2-7 TRBV6-1 ASSDPSLSHEQY
13 TRBJ1-6 TRBV28 ASRLTQGLGSPLH
12 TRBJ2-7 TRBV21-1 ASGGGGLKYEQY
11 TRBJ1-1 TRBV5-1 ASSPGQGTEAF
14 TRBJ2-3 TRBV14 ASSQVRQPETDTQY
13 TRBJ2-2 TRBV20-1 SAPLAGLNTGELF
15 TRBJ2-7 TRBV9 ASSPQGQGLGAYEQY
11 TRBJ2-1 TRBV30 AHRLAAGGSQF
13 TRBJ2-3 TRBV20-1 SARRVQGAPVSQY
12 TRBJ1-5 TRBV9 ASSVDGAGQPQH
15 TRBJ2-1 TRBV4-2 ASSQESGRGSYNEQF
12 TRBJ2-3 TRBV6-1 ASIRGIGTDTQY
12 TRBJ2-1 TRBV2 ASSRTSGRNEQF
11 TRBJ1-1 TRBV4-3 ASTLGGNTEAF
12 TRBJ2-7 TRBV2 ASSTQGGAPQQY
13 TRBJ2-1 TRBV5-1 ASSLDGGKNNEQF
12 TRBJ2-1 TRBV7-2 ASSPRGGDNEQF
10 TRBJ2-1 TRBV9 ASSASGGAQF
13 TRBJ2-5 TRBV6-2/TRBV6-3 ASRRTSGVLQTQY
11 TRBJ1-1 TRBV11-2 ASSLRRGAEAF
10 TRBJ2-7 TRBV28 ASSLLSYEQY
13 TRBJ2-1 TRBV7-2 ASSLTSGRHNEQF
12 TRBJ1-4 TRBV7-9 ASSFDRTYEKLF
17 TRBJ2-4 TRBV11-1 ASSLVASGRASGKNIQY
13 TRBJ1-2 TRBV20-1 SARRLGGIDYGYT
13 TRBJ1-2 TRBV4-2 ASSQDHARTGGYT
13 TRBJ2-7 TRBV27 ASSLTGQGPYEQY
12 TRBJ2-5 TRBV12-3/TRBV12-4 ASSQGGLRETQY
11 TRBJ1-1 TRBV20-1 SARRQMNTEAF